This T cell receptor beta chain was recorded in a study of T cell changes during pregnancy in multiple sclerosis. The table came from immunoSEQ multiplex PCR; TCRdb's copy has only in-frame clones and leaves some out. Counted here are approximately 30,000 clones, about nine tenths occurring once; the ten biggest clones make up roughly 10%. Germline CDR1 and CDR2: SGHVS and FQNEAQ. V was clipped by 4 bases and J by 7 bases, with 14 bases between them. This CDR3 contains 13 residues. The material was CD8+ T cells from peripheral blood mononuclear cells, obtained before pregnancy. The TCR sequence derives from a female donor with multiple sclerosis, enrolled in a pregnancy study. The V gene is TRBV7-8, the J gene TRBJ2-7; TRBD2 might be the D (6 bases). DNA of the CDR3: TGTGCCAGCAGCTCGTGGGTTGGGGGGGAGCAGTACTTC. It is translated as CASSSWVGGEQYF.